Listed below are T cell receptor beta chains from one sample, sequenced in a study of pediatric ulcerative colitis. Libraries were prepared by immunoSEQ multiplex PCR; TCRdb keeps only in-frame clonotypes and omits some of them. This sample has more than 15,000 clones; about two thirds occur once, and the top ten carry 3.4%. Sequencing used gut tissue. The receptors derive from a girl under 18 with moderate ulcerative colitis. Each CDR3 is given with its conserved first and last residue. A D gene is named only where the DNA matches it firmly. Rows give clone size only sometimes, using once, few, many, or a class for an expanded clone.

TRBJ2-3	.	TRBV7-2	TRBD2	CASSHSLTSGASTDTQYF	TGTGCCAGCAGCCATTCCTTGACTAGCGGGGCTAGCACAGATACGCAGTATTTT
TRBJ2-4	few	TRBV21-1	.	CASSKWKGRERLAKNIQYF	TGTGCCAGCAGCAAATGGAAGGGCCGAGAGAGACTAGCCAAAAACATTCAGTACTTC
TRBJ2-7	.	TRBV11-2	TRBD1	CASSPGTAYEQYF	TGTGCCAGCAGCCCCGGGACAGCGTACGAGCAGTACTTC
TRBJ2-1	.	TRBV6-5	.	CASSYPGETEQFF	TGTGCCAGCAGTTATCCGGGGGAGACTGAGCAGTTCTTC
TRBJ2-1	.	TRBV10-3	.	CAISEASPGEQFF	TGTGCCATCAGTGAAGCCTCCCCCGGTGAGCAGTTCTTC
TRBJ2-5	.	TRBV6-1	TRBD2	CASSDGQLAGGTAETQYF	TGTGCCAGCAGTGACGGGCAGCTAGCGGGAGGGACCGCGGAGACCCAGTACTTC
TRBJ1-4	.	TRBV27	TRBD1	CASSLTGVPNEKLFF	TGTGCCAGCAGTCTGACAGGGGTACCTAATGAAAAACTGTTTTTT
TRBJ2-3	medium-sized	TRBV7-2	TRBD2	CASSLRWGGSTDTQYF	TGTGCCAGCAGCTTAAGGTGGGGAGGGAGCACAGATACGCAGTATTTT
TRBJ2-7	.	TRBV13	TRBD2	CASSLDPFRTSGRAVEQYF	TGTGCCAGCAGCTTAGACCCCTTCCGGACTAGCGGGAGGGCCGTGGAGCAGTACTTC
TRBJ1-4	medium-sized	TRBV30	.	CAWCEGELFF	TGTGCCTGGTGCGAGGGTGAACTGTTTTTT
TRBJ1-6	few	TRBV6-5	TRBD1	CASSPDRVGNSPLHF	TGTGCCAGCAGTCCGGACAGGGTTGGGAATTCACCCCTCCACTTT
TRBJ1-1	.	TRBV7-3	TRBD1	CASSLQGAANTEAFF	TGTGCCAGCAGCTTACAGGGGGCCGCGAACACTGAAGCTTTCTTT
TRBJ2-1	once	TRBV14	.	CASSQAFQKQFF	TGTGCCAGCAGCCAAGCATTTCAGAAGCAGTTCTTC
TRBJ2-3	.	TRBV18	.	CASSPASTDTQYF	TGTGCCAGCTCACCCGCAAGCACAGATACGCAGTATTTT
TRBJ2-1	.	TRBV18	.	CASSPTRQGRPNEQFF	TGTGCCAGCTCACCAACGAGGCAGGGGAGGCCTAATGAGCAGTTCTTC
TRBJ1-1	.	TRBV19	TRBD1	CASRNNRGRRFTEAFF	TGTGCCAGTAGAAATAACAGGGGACGCCGCTTCACTGAAGCTTTCTTT
TRBJ2-7	.	TRBV6-5	.	CASSYSFSRSSYEQYF	TGTGCCAGCAGTTACTCTTTTAGCAGGAGCTCCTACGAGCAGTACTTC
TRBJ1-2	.	TRBV2	.	CASKRAGLNYGYTF	TGTGCCAGCAAAAGGGCCGGGCTAAACTATGGCTACACCTTC
TRBJ2-1	once	TRBV14	TRBD2	CASSRRLAGSNEQFF	TGTGCCAGCAGCCGCCGACTAGCGGGGAGCAATGAGCAGTTCTTC
TRBJ1-1	.	TRBV6-5	TRBD1	CASRTTGGRGTEAFF	TGTGCCAGCAGAACTACAGGGGGCAGGGGCACTGAAGCTTTCTTT
TRBJ2-1	once	TRBV28	TRBD2	CASSPLAGVIFPQFF	TGTGCCAGCAGTCCCTTAGCGGGGGTAATCTTTCCTCAGTTCTTC
TRBJ2-7	.	TRBV6-6	.	CASSYGARVYEQYF	TGTGCCAGCAGTTACGGCGCCCGAGTCTACGAGCAGTACTTC
TRBJ2-7	.	TRBV5-1	.	CASRSPVPPYEQYF	TGCGCCAGCAGATCACCAGTCCCCCCCTACGAGCAGTACTTC
TRBJ1-2	.	TRBV16	.	CASSQSQFYGYTF	TGTGCCAGCAGCCAATCACAGTTTTATGGCTACACCTTC
TRBJ2-5	few	TRBV5-1	TRBD2	CASSSGTSGRSGETQYF	TGCGCCAGCAGCTCCGGGACTAGCGGGAGGTCCGGAGAGACCCAGTACTTC
TRBJ1-1	.	TRBV7-9	TRBD1	CASSPDRGRDEAFF	TGTGCCAGCAGCCCAGACAGGGGGCGGGATGAAGCTTTCTTT
TRBJ1-2	.	TRBV5-1	.	CASSFDGAANYGYTF	TGCGCCAGCAGCTTCGATGGTGCTGCTAACTATGGCTACACCTTC
TRBJ1-2	.	TRBV9	TRBD1	CASSVARGHYGYTF	TGTGCCAGCAGCGTAGCCAGGGGGCACTATGGCTACACCTTC
TRBJ2-2	.	TRBV18	.	CASSPVSYTGELFF	TGTGCCAGCTCACCAGTGTCCTACACCGGGGAGCTGTTTTTT
TRBJ2-5	.	TRBV4-1	TRBD2	CASSQDRGRDETQYF	TGCGCCAGCAGCCAAGACCGCGGGAGGGACGAGACCCAGTACTTC
TRBJ1-3	.	TRBV28	.	CASSGQESSGNTIYF	TGTGCCAGCAGTGGCCAGGAAAGCTCTGGAAACACCATATATTTT
TRBJ1-3	.	TRBV12-5	.	CASGAGSRNTIYF	TGTGCTAGTGGGGCAGGGTCTAGGAACACCATATATTTT
TRBJ2-5	.	TRBV7-9	TRBD2	CASSLVRGGRETQYF	TGTGCCAGCAGCTTGGTACGGGGGGGCCGAGAGACCCAGTACTTC
TRBJ1-4	few	TRBV20-1	.	CSAKPDSKLFF	TGCAGTGCTAAGCCTGATTCAAAACTGTTTTTT
TRBJ2-3	.	TRBV5-1	.	CASSFSGNTDTQYF	TGCGCCAGCAGCTTCTCAGGAAACACAGATACGCAGTATTTT
TRBJ1-2	.	TRBV29-1	.	CSVEVTGNYGYTF	TGCAGCGTTGAAGTGACAGGAAACTATGGCTACACCTTC
TRBJ1-2	.	TRBV18	.	CASSPGTGRNYGYTF	TGTGCCAGCTCACCTGGGACGGGAAGGAACTATGGCTACACCTTC
TRBJ2-7	.	TRBV19	TRBD2	CASSWSGGVDEQYF	TGTGCCAGTAGTTGGAGCGGGGGGGTCGACGAGCAGTACTTC
TRBJ2-2	once	TRBV6-4	TRBD2	CASSDGLAGDTGELFF	TGTGCCAGCAGTGACGGGCTAGCGGGAGACACCGGGGAGCTGTTTTTT
TRBJ1-1	.	TRBV6-6	TRBD1	CASSRRKGGKAEAFF	TGTGCCAGCAGCCGAAGGAAAGGGGGCAAGGCTGAAGCTTTCTTT
TRBJ2-3	.	TRBV7-6	TRBD2	CASSPRAGATDTQYF	TGTGCCAGCAGCCCAAGAGCGGGGGCCACAGATACGCAGTATTTT
TRBJ2-7	.	TRBV20-1	TRBD1	CSADRVDEQYF	TGCAGTGCAGACAGGGTCGACGAGCAGTACTTC
TRBJ2-1	.	TRBV15	TRBD1	CATSRYGTGFSQFF	TGTGCCACCAGCAGATATGGGACAGGGTTTTCGCAGTTCTTC
TRBJ2-7	.	TRBV19	.	CASSIRRWGVYEQYF	TGTGCCAGTAGTATTCGCAGGTGGGGGGTCTACGAGCAGTACTTC
TRBJ1-5	.	TRBV18	.	CARQHRTGTKLKSYSNQPQHF	TGTGCCAGACAACACCGAACCGGGACCAAGTTGAAAAGTTATAGCAATCAGCCCCAGCATTTT
TRBJ2-3	.	TRBV5-1	.	CASSLEGRDTDTQYF	TGCGCCAGCAGCTTGGAGGGTAGAGACACAGATACGCAGTATTTT
TRBJ2-6	.	TRBV10-3	.	CAIGGPGANVLTF	TGTGCCATCGGAGGGCCTGGGGCCAACGTCCTGACTTTC
TRBJ1-5	.	TRBV6-1	.	CASSLDGGGGQPQHF	TGTGCCAGCAGCTTAGACGGTGGTGGGGGACAGCCCCAGCATTTT
TRBJ1-5	.	TRBV6-6	.	CASSYSSTQPQHF	TGTGCCAGCAGTTACTCTTCTACTCAGCCCCAGCATTTT
TRBJ2-7	.	TRBV29-1	.	CSVLGYDSYEQYF	TGCAGCGTTCTGGGGTATGATTCCTACGAGCAGTACTTC
TRBJ2-2	.	TRBV25-1	TRBD1	CASLDRGIGNTGELFF	TGTGCCAGCCTGGACAGGGGGATAGGCAACACCGGGGAGCTGTTTTTT
TRBJ2-5	.	TRBV5-1	.	CASSLDAGGETQYF	TGCGCCAGCAGCTTGGACGCTGGGGGCGAGACCCAGTACTTC
TRBJ2-7	.	TRBV6-1	TRBD1	CASTGQGTYEQYF	TGTGCCAGCACGGGACAGGGAACCTACGAGCAGTACTTC
TRBJ1-1	.	TRBV6-9	.	CASSYSLRLNTEAFF	TGTGCCAGCAGTTATTCCCTCAGGCTGAACACTGAAGCTTTCTTT
TRBJ1-1	few	TRBV27	TRBD1	CASSLAGQGTEAFF	TGTGCCAGCAGTCTCGCCGGACAGGGCACTGAAGCTTTCTTT
TRBJ2-1	medium-sized	TRBV27	.	CASSFSGGGDEQFF	TGTGCCAGCAGTTTCTCTGGCGGGGGCGATGAGCAGTTCTTC
TRBJ2-1	.	TRBV6-4	TRBD2	CASSDSTSGSNEQFF	TGTGCCAGCAGTGACTCGACTAGCGGGAGCAATGAGCAGTTCTTC
TRBJ2-3	.	TRBV6-4	.	CASSDSPGGTDTQYF	TGTGCCAGCAGTGACTCTCCAGGGGGCACAGATACGCAGTATTTT
TRBJ1-1	few	TRBV5-4	.	CASSRPPQGLNTEAFF	TGTGCCAGCAGCAGGCCCCCACAGGGCCTTAACACTGAAGCTTTCTTT